This T cell receptor beta chain appears in the sequencing data of a study of OX40 agonist ivuxolimab in advanced cancers. Study conclusions and caveats: Antigen specificity was not determined for the expanded peripheral T cells.

As concerns this clone: The target antigen is unknown.

In germline, CDR1 is GTSNPN, CDR2 SVGIG (reference sequence). This CDR3 contains 15 residues. The germline V and J ends were trimmed by 3 bases and 3 bases, with 16 bases remaining between them. The data were produced by immunoSEQ multiplex PCR, yet TCRdb's version contains in-frame clones alone and is incomplete. The sample lists about 49,000 clones, 81% seen once, with almost 6.5% in the top ten. This chain connects TRBV30 to TRBJ2-3; a weak D match, TRBD1 (5 bases). This sample comprised CD4+ or CD8+ T cells sorted from blood, obtained in a trial of the OX40 agonist ivuxolimab. This TCR was recovered from an adult with an advanced solid tumor such as melanoma, head and neck, liver or kidney cancer. CDR3 loop: CAWRYRFRETDTQYF. The CDR3 DNA reads TGTGCCTGGAGGTACAGGTTTCGAGAAACAGATACGCAGTATTTT.